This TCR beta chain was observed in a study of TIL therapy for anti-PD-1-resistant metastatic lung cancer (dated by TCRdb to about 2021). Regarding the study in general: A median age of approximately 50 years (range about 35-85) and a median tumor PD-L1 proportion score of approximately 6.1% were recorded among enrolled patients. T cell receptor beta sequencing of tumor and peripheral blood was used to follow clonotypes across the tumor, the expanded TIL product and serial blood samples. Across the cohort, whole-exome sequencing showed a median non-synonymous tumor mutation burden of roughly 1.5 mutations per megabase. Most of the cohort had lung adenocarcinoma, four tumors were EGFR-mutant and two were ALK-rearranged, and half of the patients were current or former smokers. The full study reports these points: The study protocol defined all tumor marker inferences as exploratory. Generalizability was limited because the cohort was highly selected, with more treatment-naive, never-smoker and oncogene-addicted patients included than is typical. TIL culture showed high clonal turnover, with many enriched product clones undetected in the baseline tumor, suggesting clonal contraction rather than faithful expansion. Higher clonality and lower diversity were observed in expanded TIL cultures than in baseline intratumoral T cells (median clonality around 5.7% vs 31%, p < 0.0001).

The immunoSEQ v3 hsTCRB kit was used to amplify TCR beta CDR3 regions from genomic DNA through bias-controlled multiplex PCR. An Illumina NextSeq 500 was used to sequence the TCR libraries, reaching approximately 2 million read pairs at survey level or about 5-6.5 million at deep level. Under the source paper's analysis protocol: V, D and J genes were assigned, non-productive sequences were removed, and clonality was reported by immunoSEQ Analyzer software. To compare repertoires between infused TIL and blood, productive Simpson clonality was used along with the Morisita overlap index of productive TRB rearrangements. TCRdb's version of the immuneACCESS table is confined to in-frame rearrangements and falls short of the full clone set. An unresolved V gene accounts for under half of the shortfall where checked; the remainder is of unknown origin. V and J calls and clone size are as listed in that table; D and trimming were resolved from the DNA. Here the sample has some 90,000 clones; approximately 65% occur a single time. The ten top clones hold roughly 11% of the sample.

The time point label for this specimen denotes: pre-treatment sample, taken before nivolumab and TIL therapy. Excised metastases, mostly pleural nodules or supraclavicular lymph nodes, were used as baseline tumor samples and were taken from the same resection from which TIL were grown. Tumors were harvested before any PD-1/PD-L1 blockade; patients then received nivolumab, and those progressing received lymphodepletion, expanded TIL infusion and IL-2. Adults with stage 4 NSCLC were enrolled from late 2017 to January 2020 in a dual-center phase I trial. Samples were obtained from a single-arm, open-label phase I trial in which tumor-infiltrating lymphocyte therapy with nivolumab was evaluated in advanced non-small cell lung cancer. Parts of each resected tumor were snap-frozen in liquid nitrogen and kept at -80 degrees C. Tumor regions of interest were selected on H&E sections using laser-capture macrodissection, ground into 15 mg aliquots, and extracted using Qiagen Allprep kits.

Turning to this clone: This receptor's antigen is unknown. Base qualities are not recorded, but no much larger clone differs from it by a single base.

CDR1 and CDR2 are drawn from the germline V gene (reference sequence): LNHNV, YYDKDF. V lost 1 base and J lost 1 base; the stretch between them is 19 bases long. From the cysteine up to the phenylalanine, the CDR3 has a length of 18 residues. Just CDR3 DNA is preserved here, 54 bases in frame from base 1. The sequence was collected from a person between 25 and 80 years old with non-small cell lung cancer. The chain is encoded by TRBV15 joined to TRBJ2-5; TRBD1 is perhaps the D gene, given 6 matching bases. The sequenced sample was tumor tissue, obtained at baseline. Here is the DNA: TGTGCCACCAGCAGAGGCCTACAGGGCGCCCGTCCCCAAGAGACCCAGTACTTC. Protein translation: CATSRGLQGARPQETQYF. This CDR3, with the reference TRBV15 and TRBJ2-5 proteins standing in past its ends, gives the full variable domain DAMVIQNPRYQVTQFGKPVTLSCSQTLNHNVMYWYQQKSSQAPKLLFHYYDKDFNNEADTPDNFQSRRPNTSFCFLDIRSPGLGDTAMYLCATSRGLQGARPQETQYFGPGTRLLVL.